This entry lists 22 T cell receptor beta chains sequenced from one sample in a study of blood T cell repertoires in COVID-19. Profiling relied on immunoSEQ multiplex PCR, and the TCRdb table lists in-frame clones only, not all of them. The sample holds some 100,000 clones, about 88% seen once. Input material: peripheral blood. These receptors all come from a woman of 80 years or more with active COVID-19.

The chain uses TRBV19 and TRBJ2-7, with a possible D match to TRBD2 (6 bases). The V gene's germline CDR1 is LNHDA and CDR2 SQIVND (reference sequence). CDR3 length: 14 residues. Trimming cost V 7 bases and J 5 bases, with 18 bases left between them. The DNA of the CDR3 is TGTGCCAGTAAGGGGAGCGGGCCTGGAAACGAGCAGTACTTC. Translation gives CASKGSGPGNEQYF.

The chain's CDR3 is CASSQVGRQETQYF. CDR3 DNA sequence: TGTGCCAGCAGCCAAGTCGGGAGACAAGAGACCCAGTACTTC. The chain employs TRBV3-1 (or the pseudogene TRBV3-2) and TRBJ2-5, with a possible D match to TRBD2 (6 bases). Deletions cut 1 base from V and 2 bases from J, with 8 bases between. This CDR3 has 14 amino acids. The germline V gene encodes CDR1 LGHDT and CDR2 YNNKEL (reference sequence).

This rearrangement joins TRBV7-3 to TRBJ2-5; 8 bases agree with TRBD1. The germline V gene has CDR1 SGHTA and CDR2 FQGTGA. CDR3 length: 13 amino acids. J gave up 2 bases and V 5 bases, and 1 base lay outside the gene matches. DNA of the CDR3: TGTGCCAGCAGCCGGGACAGGCAAGAGACCCAGTACTTC. Translating it yields CASSRDRQETQYF.

The gene calls are TRBV7-2 and TRBJ1-4; D call uncertain. Germline assignment: CDR1 SGHTA and CDR2 FQGNSA. V was cut by 5 bases and J by 3 bases, with 13 bases left in between. CDR3 length equals 15 residues. The CDR3 reads CASSPRGVPNEKLFF. CDR3 DNA sequence: TGTGCCAGCAGCCCCCGGGGAGTACCTAATGAAAAACTGTTTTTT.

The V call is TRBV19, the J call TRBJ2-7; TRBD2 agrees at 13 bases. The V gene end was trimmed by 4 bases and the J gene end by 3 bases; junction bases not matched to a gene: 15. The CDR3 covers 19 residues. CDR1 LNHDA and CDR2 SQIVND come from the germline V gene (reference sequence). The CDR3 nucleotides read TGTGCCAGTAGTACCCGATCCGGAACTAGCGGGAGGGCCATCTACGAGCAGTACTTC. Its protein is CASSTRSGTSGRAIYEQYF.

This clone has more than one count but fewer than ten. The chain uses TRBV6-2 or TRBV6-3 and TRBJ1-5; maybe TRBD1 (5 bases). This CDR3 contains 14 residues. The V gene's germline CDR1 is MNHEY and CDR2 SVGEGT. Trimming took off 6 bases at V and 0 bases at J, with 9 bases between the two ends. The CDR3 coding sequence is TGTGCCAGCAGCAACAGGAATAGCAATCAGCCCCAGCATTTT. Translating gives CASSNRNSNQPQHF.

This clone was counted only a few times. The chain has TRBV2 and TRBJ2-1; D is perhaps TRBD2 (5 bases). Trimming took 10 bases from V and 7 from J, leaving 14 bases between them. Germline V CDR1 and CDR2: SNHLY, FYNNEI. This CDR3 has 12 residues. The CDR3 loop is CANLKAENEQFF. CDR3 sequence (DNA): TGTGCCAACCTAAAAGCGGAGAATGAGCAGTTCTTC. Based on the CDR3 plus reference TRBV2 and TRBJ2-1, the full variable domain is EPEVTQTPSHQVTQMGQEVILRCVPISNHLYFYWYRQILGQKVEFLVSFYNNEISEKSEIFDDQFSVERPDGSNFTLKIRSTKLEDSAMYFCANLKAENEQFFGPGTRLTVL.

The chain employs TRBV6-5 and TRBJ2-7; perhaps TRBD2 as D (5 bases). From germline, CDR1 is MNHEY and CDR2 SVGAGI. The length of the CDR3 is 14 residues. With 5 bases removed from V and 5 bases from J, the gap between germline ends came to 16 bases. Here the CDR3 reads CASSLLATGNEQYF. The CDR3 DNA follows: TGTGCCAGCAGTCTTCTCGCCACCGGGAACGAGCAGTACTTC.

The rearrangement uses TRBV5-4 and TRBJ2-7; the match to TRBD2 covers 10 bases. The germline V gene has CDR1 SGHNT and CDR2 YYREEE (reference sequence). CDR3 size: 15 residues. V lost 7 bases to trimming and J lost 6 bases; unmatched junction nucleotides: 13. This CDR3 reads CASGAGASGSLEQYF. CDR3 sequence (DNA): TGTGCCAGCGGGGCTGGAGCTAGCGGGAGTCTCGAGCAGTACTTC.

This clone was recorded only once. One end of the junction fails to match germline, which may point to a read error. This chain connects TRBV7-2 to TRBJ2-1, with 9 bases aligning to TRBD2. Germline V gene data show CDR1 as SGHTA and CDR2 as FQGNSA. CDR3 length: 15 amino acids. CDR3 loop: CASSLAGVGHNEQFF. As DNA, the CDR3 is TGTGCCAGCAGTTTAGCGGGAGTCGGCCACAATGAGCAGTTCTTC. Complete variable domain (other parts from reference TRBV7-2 and TRBJ2-1): GAGVSQSPSNKVTEKGKDVELRCDPISGHTALYWYRQSLGQGLEFLIYFQGNSAPDKSGLPSDRFSAERTGGSVSTLTIQRTQQEDSAVYLCASSLAGVGHNEQFFGPGTRLTVL.

The J gene is TRBJ2-1, the V gene TRBV7-9; the match to TRBD2 covers 13 bases. Germline V CDR1 and CDR2: SEHNR, FQNEAQ (reference sequence). CDR3 length equals 14 residues. J gave up 9 bases and V 8 bases, and 7 bases lay outside the gene matches. The CDR3 loop reads CASGTSGKGSEQFF. In DNA form, the CDR3 reads TGTGCCAGCGGGACTAGCGGGAAAGGGAGTGAGCAGTTCTTC.

V gene TRBV24-1 combines with J gene TRBJ2-5, with 8 bases matching TRBD2. J gave up 0 bases and V 1 base, and 6 bases lay outside the gene matches. Germline V gene lookup returns CDR1 KGHDR and CDR2 SFDVKD. The CDR3 has 17 amino acids. CDR3 loop: CATSDFLGGGYQETQYF. The CDR3 DNA reads as TGTGCCACCAGTGATTTCTTAGGCGGGGGGTACCAAGAGACCCAGTACTTC.

The chain links TRBV5-1 to TRBJ1-1; 7 bases agree with TRBD1. CDR1 is SGHRS, CDR2 YFSETQ, per germline. After removal of 0 bases from V and 2 bases from J, the junction contained 7 bases not matched to a gene. The CDR3 sequence is 16 residues long. CDR3 in DNA: TGCGCCAGCAGCTTGGGTCCCGGGACAGCAAACACTGAAGCTTTCTTT. Encoded protein: CASSLGPGTANTEAFF.

J is TRBJ1-2 and V is TRBV7-2; D gene ambiguous. The CDR3 is made up of 13 amino acids. Germline V gives CDR1 SGHTA, CDR2 FQGNSA. The V end lost 2 bases, the J end lost 8 bases, and 12 bases lay between the germline ends. CDR3 DNA: TGTGCCAGCAGCTTACAGGTATCACCCGGCTACACCTTC. Protein: CASSLQVSPGYTF.

V gene TRBV18 combines with J gene TRBJ2-3; 10 nucleotides agree with TRBD1. With 2 bases clipped from V and 4 bases from J, the junction kept 9 bases outside the gene matches. The germline gives CDR1 KGHSH, CDR2 LQKENI. This CDR3 region has 17 residues. CDR3 nucleotide sequence: TGTGCCAGCTCACCAAGTTGGGACAGGGGATCGGCAGATACGCAGTATTTT. This encodes CASSPSWDRGSADTQYF. The full variable domain, completed using reference TRBV18 and TRBJ2-3, is NAGVMQNPRHLVRRRGQEARLRCSPMKGHSHVYWYRQLPEEGLKFMVYLQKENIIDESGMPKERFSAEFPKEGPSILRIQQVVRGDSAAYFCASSPSWDRGSADTQYFGPGTRLTVL.

This chain links TRBV7-2 with TRBJ2-5; possible D gene TRBD1, 6 bases. Germline V CDR1 and CDR2: SGHTA, FQGNSA. Trimming took 5 bases from V and 5 from J, leaving 12 bases between them. The CDR3 totals 13 residues. This CDR3 reads CASSPQGGETQYF. The DNA for the CDR3 is TGTGCCAGCAGCCCACAGGGCGGGGAGACCCAGTACTTC.

The chain links TRBV11-3 to TRBJ2-6; 8 bases match TRBD2. The germline gives CDR1 SGHNT, CDR2 YENEEA. CDR3 length: 17 residues. V was clipped by 5 bases and J by 2 bases; unmatched bases: 8. CDR3 region: CASSPGGGRTGANVLTF. CDR3 sequence (DNA): TGTGCCAGCAGCCCTGGCGGCGGGAGGACTGGGGCCAACGTCCTGACTTTC. Based on the CDR3 plus reference TRBV11-3 and TRBJ2-6, the full variable domain is EAGVVQSPRYKIIEKKQPVAFWCNPISGHNTLYWYLQNLGQGPELLIRYENEEAVDDSQLPKDRFSAERLKGVDSTLKIQPAELGDSAVYLCASSPGGGRTGANVLTFGAGSRLTVL.

V usage is TRBV7-2 and J usage is TRBJ2-3, with D possibly matching TRBD1 (5 bases). The ends were cut back, 5 bases at V and 1 base at J, with 13 bases in the middle. The germline CDR1 and CDR2 sequences are SGHTA and FQGNSA. There are 15 residues in the CDR3. The CDR3 loop reads CASSIPQGGTDTQYF. The CDR3 DNA reads as TGTGCCAGCAGCATCCCGCAGGGTGGCACAGATACGCAGTATTTT.

J is TRBJ2-3 and V is TRBV15, with 13 bases fitting TRBD2. This CDR3 spans 20 amino acids. V gave up 5 bases and J gave up 7 bases; unmatched junction bases: 21. The germline gives CDR1 LNHNV, CDR2 YYDKDF (reference sequence). The CDR3 is CATSPKPGTSGNWIGNTQYF. The CDR3 DNA is TGTGCCACCAGCCCCAAACCCGGGACTAGCGGGAATTGGATAGGAAATACGCAGTATTTT. The entire variable domain, with the rest obtained from reference TRBV15 and TRBJ2-3, is as follows: DAMVIQNPRYQVTQFGKPVTLSCSQTLNHNVMYWYQQKSSQAPKLLFHYYDKDFNNEADTPDNFQSRRPNTSFCFLDIRSPGLGDTAMYLCATSPKPGTSGNWIGNTQYFGPGTRLTVL.

V is TRBV9 and J is TRBJ2-1, with TRBD2 as a possible D gene (5 bases). V was cut by 2 bases and J by 0 bases, with 9 bases left in between. The CDR3 extends over 15 amino acids. Germline V gene lookup returns CDR1 SGDLS and CDR2 YYNGEE. CDR3 nucleotide sequence: TGTGCCAGCAGCGTCCTGGGGAGCTCCTACAATGAGCAGTTCTTC. Translating it yields CASSVLGSSYNEQFF.

This sequence joins TRBV7-9 and TRBJ2-5; D perhaps matches TRBD2 (6 bases). The CDR3 runs to 15 residues. The germline V gene has CDR1 SEHNR and CDR2 FQNEAQ (reference sequence). The ends were cut back, 5 bases at V and 4 bases at J, with 17 bases in the middle. The CDR3 DNA sequence: TGTGCCAGCAGCCTTCCTCGGGACGGGGGAGAGACCCAGTACTTC. Its protein product is CASSLPRDGGETQYF.

The V and J genes are TRBV27 and TRBJ2-1; maybe TRBD2 (5 bases). This CDR3 has 12 residues. Trimming left V 6 bases short and J 10 bases short, with 13 bases between. CDR1 is MNHEY, CDR2 SMNVEV, per germline (reference sequence). The CDR3 nucleotides are TGTGCCAGCAGCCCATCTGGACTGGAGCAGTTCTTC. Translation: CASSPSGLEQFF.